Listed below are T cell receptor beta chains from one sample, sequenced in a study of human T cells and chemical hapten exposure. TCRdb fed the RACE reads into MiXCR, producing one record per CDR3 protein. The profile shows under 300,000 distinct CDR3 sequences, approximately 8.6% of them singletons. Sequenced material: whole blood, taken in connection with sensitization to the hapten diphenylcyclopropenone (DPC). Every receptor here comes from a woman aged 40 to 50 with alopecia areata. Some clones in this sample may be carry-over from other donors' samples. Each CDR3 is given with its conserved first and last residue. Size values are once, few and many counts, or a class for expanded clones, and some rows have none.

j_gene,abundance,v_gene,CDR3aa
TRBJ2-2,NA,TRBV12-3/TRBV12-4,CASNMGYYTGELFF
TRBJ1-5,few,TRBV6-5,CASTAFLGQPQHF
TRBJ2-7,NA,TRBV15,CATSRVPGTETYEQYF
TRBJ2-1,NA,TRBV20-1,CSASPQRESEQFF
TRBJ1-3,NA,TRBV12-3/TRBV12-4,CASSFREGGNTIYF
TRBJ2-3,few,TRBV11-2,CASSFYAGGPTDTQYF
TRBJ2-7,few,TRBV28,CASSLYVQALYEQYF
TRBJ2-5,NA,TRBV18,CASSPATRETQYF
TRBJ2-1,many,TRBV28,CASSLDRVYNEQFF
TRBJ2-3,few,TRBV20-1,CSATEGRFVTDTQYF
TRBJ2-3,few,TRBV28,CASRITTDTQYF
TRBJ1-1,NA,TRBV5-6,CASSKVEGTEAFF
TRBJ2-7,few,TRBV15,CATSRLDRTAGEQYF
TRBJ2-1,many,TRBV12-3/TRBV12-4,CASSPRAGTNEQFF
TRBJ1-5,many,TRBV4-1,CASSQDRTGASNQPQHF
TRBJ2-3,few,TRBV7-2,CASRPLAGSTDTQYF
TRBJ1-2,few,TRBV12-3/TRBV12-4,CASSPRPGGSYGYTF
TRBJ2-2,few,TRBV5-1,CASSYRLPRDTGELFF
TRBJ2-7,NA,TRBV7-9,CASSLGGTGTYEQYF
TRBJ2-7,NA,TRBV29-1,CSVVADTYEQYF
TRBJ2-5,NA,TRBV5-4,CASSGVLETQYF
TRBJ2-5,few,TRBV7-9,CASILGADQETQYF
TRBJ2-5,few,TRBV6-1,CASSEAGGSQYF
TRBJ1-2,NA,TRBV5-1,CASSLGERTLGYGYTF
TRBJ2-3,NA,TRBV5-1,CASSSFVGQGTDTQYF
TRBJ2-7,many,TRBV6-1,CASTVQESSYEQYF
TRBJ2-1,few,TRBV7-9,CASSPGAFSRGNEQFF
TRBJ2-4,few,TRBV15,CATSREGHGLAKNIQYF
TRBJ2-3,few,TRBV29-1,CSVEDSQGWAQYF
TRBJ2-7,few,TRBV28,CASSLKGRGSYEQYF
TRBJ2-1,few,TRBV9,CASSGSLYNEQFF
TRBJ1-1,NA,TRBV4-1,CASSHRQGNTEAFF
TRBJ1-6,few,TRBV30,CAWSPGSNSPLHF
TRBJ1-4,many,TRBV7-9,CASSSPLHNEKLFF
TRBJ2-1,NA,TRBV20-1,CSARLPPANEQFF